These 23 T cell receptor beta chains came from one sample sequenced in a study of OX40 agonist ivuxolimab in advanced cancers. Sequencing used immunoSEQ multiplex PCR; TCRdb keeps in-frame clones, though not all of them. This sample has around 80,000 clones, with around 86% found just once. This material consisted of CD4+ or CD8+ T cells sorted from blood, taken in a trial of the OX40 agonist ivuxolimab. All receptors come from an adult with an advanced solid tumor such as melanoma, head and neck, liver or kidney cancer.

The chain joins TRBV2 to TRBJ2-3; D not resolved. CDR1 SNHLY and CDR2 FYNNEI come from the germline V gene. The CDR3 length is 10 residues. V lost 8 bases and J lost 3, with 3 bases in between. The CDR3 DNA reads TGTGCCAGCGGAACAGATACGCAGTATTTT. Protein sequence: CASGTDTQYF.

This rearrangement joins TRBV7-9 to TRBJ2-2; D is unclear. Germline lookup yields CDR1 SEHNR and CDR2 FQNEAQ (reference sequence). The CDR3 totals 15 residues. V was pared by 5 bases and J by 0 bases, with 10 bases between. The CDR3 DNA follows: TGTGCCAGCAGCCCCACGCGGACGAACACCGGGGAGCTGTTTTTT. Translated: CASSPTRTNTGELFF.

This chain joins TRBV7-9 and TRBJ2-7, with no clear D. V lost 3 bases and J lost 0, with 6 bases in between. CDR3 length: 13 amino acids. CDR1 SEHNR and CDR2 FQNEAQ come from the germline V gene (reference sequence). This CDR3 reads CASSLKTSYEQYV. CDR3 bases: TGTGCCAGCAGCTTGAAAACCTCCTACGAGCAGTACGTC.

This clone showed up just a few times. This sequence joins TRBV5-1 and TRBJ2-2; D uncertain. V was shortened by 0 bases and J by 2 bases, with 8 bases between the two germline ends. Germline V gives CDR1 SGHRS, CDR2 YFSETQ. The length of the CDR3 is 15 residues. CDR3 region: CASSLDRSNTGELFF. The CDR3 DNA sequence: TGCGCCAGCAGCTTGGATCGGTCCAACACCGGGGAGCTGTTTTTT. The variable domain in full, completed from reference TRBV5-1 and TRBJ2-2, reads KAGVTQTPRYLIKTRGQQVTLSCSPISGHRSVSWYQQTPGQGLQFLFEYFSETQRNKGNFPGRFSGRQFSNSRSEMNVSTLELGDSALYLCASSLDRSNTGELFFGEGSRLTVL.

The chain joins TRBV7-2 to TRBJ1-1, with D unclear. CDR1 is SGHTA and CDR2 is FQGNSA in the germline V gene. The CDR3 spans 13 residues. The V end lost 5 bases, the J end lost 1 base, and 8 bases lay between the germline ends. The DNA for the CDR3 is TGTGCCAGCAGCCTCCGGAGGAACACTGAAGCTTTCTTT. It encodes CASSLRRNTEAFF. The full variable domain, completed using reference TRBV7-2 and TRBJ1-1, is GAGVSQSPSNKVTEKGKDVELRCDPISGHTALYWYRQSLGQGLEFLIYFQGNSAPDKSGLPSDRFSAERTGGSVSTLTIQRTQQEDSAVYLCASSLRRNTEAFFGQGTRLTVV.

The CDR3 coding sequence is TGTGCCAGCAGCCCAAGACAGGGGATAGCCAAAAACATTCAGTACTTC. Amino acids: CASSPRQGIAKNIQYF. This chain joins TRBV11-2 and TRBJ2-4; 8 bases align to TRBD1. J gave up 0 bases and V 5 bases, and 6 bases lay outside the gene matches. This CDR3 is built from 16 residues. CDR1 is SGHAT and CDR2 is FQNNGV in the germline V gene.

J is TRBJ2-2 and V is TRBV11-3, with D tentatively TRBD2 (7 bases). CDR1 is SGHNT, CDR2 YENEEA, per germline. Trimming removed 5 bases at V and 2 bases at J, with 15 bases between. This CDR3 is 16 amino acids long. In nucleotides, the CDR3 is TGTGCCAGCAGCCCAGGGAGGGGGGACAACACCGGGGAGCTGTTTTTT. This encodes CASSPGRGDNTGELFF.

This clone showed up just a few times. This rearrangement joins TRBV2 to TRBJ1-4; 7 positions match TRBD1. This CDR3 comprises 15 residues. CDR1 SNHLY and CDR2 FYNNEI come from the germline V gene. Trimming at V came to 1 base and at J to 7 bases, leaving 6 bases not matched to a gene. DNA of the CDR3: TGTGCCAGCAGTGAAGAGGTGGCAGGGGGTGAAAAACTGTTTTTT. Translated, it gives CASSEEVAGGEKLFF.

V is TRBV7-9 and J is TRBJ1-3; D remains unclear. Trimming shortened V by 4 bases and J by 4 bases, and 2 bases separated the two germline ends. CDR1 and CDR2 (germline): SEHNR, FQNEAQ (reference sequence). CDR3 length: 11 amino acids. The CDR3 coding sequence is TGTGCCAGCAGCTCCGGAAACACCATATATTTT. Its translation is CASSSGNTIYF.

The rearrangement uses TRBV28 and TRBJ1-2; tentatively, D is TRBD1 (6 bases). V lost 2 bases and J 6 bases, leaving 10 bases between the germline ends. CDR1 is MDHEN and CDR2 is SYDVKM in the germline V gene. The CDR3 totals 13 residues. The CDR3 DNA sequence: TGTGCCAGCAGTTTACAACAGGGACATGGCTACACCTTC. The encoded protein is CASSLQQGHGYTF.

This clone was recorded only once. The chain recombines TRBV10-3 with TRBJ2-5, with D perhaps TRBD1 (5 bases). The CDR3 runs 13 residues. The germline gives CDR1 ENHRY, CDR2 SYGVKD. The V end was cut by 4 bases, the J end by 5 bases, with 11 bases between. The CDR3 protein is CAISVRALETQYF. As DNA, the CDR3 is TGTGCCATCAGTGTCAGGGCTTTGGAGACCCAGTACTTC.

The chain is built from TRBV10-2 and TRBJ2-3, with 9 nucleotides matching TRBD2. Germline trimming cut 1 base from V and 4 bases from J; bases unmatched to any gene: 6. This CDR3 contains 16 residues. Per germline, CDR1 WSHSY and CDR2 SAAADI. CDR3 region: CASSEWVSGGPDTQYF. The CDR3 nucleotides are TGCGCCAGCAGTGAGTGGGTTAGCGGGGGCCCAGATACGCAGTATTTT.

V is TRBV19 and J is TRBJ2-3; D remains unclear. The V end lost 5 bases, the J end lost 0 bases, and 9 bases lay between the germline ends. This CDR3 has 14 residues. Germline-derived CDR1 and CDR2 are LNHDA and SQIVND (reference sequence). CDR3 nucleotide sequence: TGTGCCAGTAGTCTGGACGAGAGCACAGATACGCAGTATTTT. Its protein is CASSLDESTDTQYF.

CDR3 nucleotide sequence: TGTGCCAGCAGCTTGGGTTGGTCTGGGGCCAACGTCCTGACTTTC. Its translation: CASSLGWSGANVLTF. The V gene is TRBV5-6, the J gene TRBJ2-6, with D unresolved. Trimming cost V 0 bases and J 1 base, with 5 bases left between them. CDR3 length: 15 amino acids. Per germline, CDR1 SGHDT and CDR2 YYEEEE.

The CDR3 coding sequence is TGTGCCAGCAGTGAAGGAGGGGTCAACTATGGCTACACCTTC. It codes for CASSEGGVNYGYTF. This chain links TRBV2 with TRBJ1-2; D may be TRBD1 (5 bases). Between the trimmed V and J ends, which lost 1 base and 2 bases, there was a span of 8 bases. The CDR3 covers 14 residues. Germline V gene sequence: CDR1 SNHLY, CDR2 FYNNEI.

The chain joins TRBV27 to TRBJ2-3, with D possibly matching TRBD1 (6 bases). V lost 8 bases to trimming and J lost 7 bases, with 19 bases between them. Per germline, CDR1 MNHEY and CDR2 SMNVEV (reference sequence). The CDR3 extends over 14 amino acids. In DNA, the CDR3 is TGTGCCAGCGGAAACAGGGTACCTCTACATACGCAGTATTTT. Encoded protein: CASGNRVPLHTQYF.

The chain uses TRBV9 and TRBJ1-1; a weak D match, TRBD1 (5 bases). Trimming cost V 2 bases and J 1 base, with 12 bases left between them. This CDR3 contains 15 residues. In germline, CDR1 is SGDLS, CDR2 YYNGEE. The CDR3 bases are TGTGCCAGCAGCGTTTTTGACAGAACGAACACTGAAGCTTTCTTT. As protein: CASSVFDRTNTEAFF. Together with reference TRBV9 and TRBJ1-1, the CDR3 gives the full variable domain: DSGVTQTPKHLITATGQRVTLRCSPRSGDLSVYWYQQSLDQGLQFLIQYYNGEERAKGNILERFSAQQFPDLHSELNLSSLELGDSALYFCASSVFDRTNTEAFFGQGTRLTVV.

In this sample, this clone turned up a few times. This chain joins TRBV5-1 and TRBJ1-4; D perhaps matches TRBD1 (5 bases). Trimming removed 2 bases at V and 0 bases at J, with 8 bases between. The CDR3 is made up of 15 amino acids. Per germline, CDR1 SGHRS and CDR2 YFSETQ. The CDR3 here is CASSFGTTTNEKLFF. CDR3 nucleotides: TGCGCCAGCAGCTTCGGGACGACAACTAATGAAAAACTGTTTTTT. The whole variable domain, filled in from reference TRBV5-1 and TRBJ1-4, reads KAGVTQTPRYLIKTRGQQVTLSCSPISGHRSVSWYQQTPGQGLQFLFEYFSETQRNKGNFPGRFSGRQFSNSRSEMNVSTLELGDSALYLCASSFGTTTNEKLFFGSGTQLSVL.

The rearrangement uses TRBV7-2 and TRBJ2-2, with D perhaps being TRBD1 or TRBD2 (6 bases each). This CDR3 contains 14 residues. V was trimmed by 6 bases and J by 4 bases, leaving 12 bases between them. Germline assignment: CDR1 SGHTA and CDR2 FQGNSA. CDR3 DNA sequence: TGTGCCAGCAGTGGGAAGGGGGGCACCGGGGAGCTGTTTTTT. Translated: CASSGKGGTGELFF.

V is TRBV19 and J is TRBJ2-6; TRBD1 or TRBD2 may be the D gene (7 bases each). CDR1 LNHDA and CDR2 SQIVND come from the germline V gene (reference sequence). This CDR3 is built from 18 residues. V shed 7 bases and J shed 3 bases, with 22 bases lying between them. CDR3 coding DNA: TGTGCCAGTACCGTCCGCCGACAGGGAGGGAGTGGGGCCAACGTCCTGACTTTC. It specifies CASTVRRQGGSGANVLTF.

This clone was seen a few times. This chain joins TRBV28 and TRBJ1-5; D possibly corresponds to TRBD1 (5 bases). The CDR3 loop spans 15 amino acids. Trimming stripped 3 bases from V and 4 bases from J, with 13 bases between. CDR1 and CDR2 from the germline V gene are MDHEN and SYDVKM. CDR3 protein: CASSLAGGGNQPQHF. Here the CDR3 DNA reads TGTGCCAGCAGTTTGGCCGGGGGGGGAAATCAGCCCCAGCATTTT.

The chain carries TRBV5-1 and TRBJ2-2; 11 nucleotides match TRBD2. CDR1 and CDR2 (germline): SGHRS, YFSETQ. The CDR3 consists of 17 residues. V shed 4 bases, J shed 5 bases, and the junction held 10 bases outside the gene matches. The CDR3 sequence: CASSPLAGGPGTGELFF. The CDR3 DNA reads TGCGCCAGCAGCCCGTTAGCGGGGGGGCCCGGGACCGGGGAGCTGTTTTTT.

The CDR3 region is CAISVGGRETQYF. CDR3 DNA: TGTGCCATCAGTGTGGGGGGACGGGAGACCCAGTACTTC. The V gene is TRBV10-3, the J gene TRBJ2-5; perhaps TRBD2 as D (6 bases). In germline, CDR1 is ENHRY, CDR2 SYGVKD. With 4 bases removed from V and 5 bases from J, the gap between germline ends came to 11 bases. The length of the CDR3 is 13 residues.